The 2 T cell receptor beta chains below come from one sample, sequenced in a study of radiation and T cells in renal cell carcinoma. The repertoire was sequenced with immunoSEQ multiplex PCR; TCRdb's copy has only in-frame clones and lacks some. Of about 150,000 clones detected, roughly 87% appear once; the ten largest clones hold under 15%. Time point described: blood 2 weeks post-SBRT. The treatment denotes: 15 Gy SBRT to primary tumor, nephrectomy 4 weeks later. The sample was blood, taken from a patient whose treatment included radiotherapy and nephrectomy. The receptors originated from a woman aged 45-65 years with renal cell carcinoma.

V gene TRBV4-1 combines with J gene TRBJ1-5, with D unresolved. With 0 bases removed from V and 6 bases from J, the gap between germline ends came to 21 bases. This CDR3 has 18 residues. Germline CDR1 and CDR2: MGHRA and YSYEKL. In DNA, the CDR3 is TGCGCCAGCAGCCAAGAGTCGTCTTCCTTGTCAGCAACTCAGCCCCAGCATTTT. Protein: CASSQESSSLSATQPQHF.

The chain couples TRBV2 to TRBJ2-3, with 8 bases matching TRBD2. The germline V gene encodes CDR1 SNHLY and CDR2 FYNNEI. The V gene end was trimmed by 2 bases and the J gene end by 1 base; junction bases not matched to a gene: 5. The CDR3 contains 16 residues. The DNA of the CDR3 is TGTGCCAGCAGTGAAATGCTTAGCGGGGGCACAGATACGCAGTATTTT. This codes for CASSEMLSGGTDTQYF.